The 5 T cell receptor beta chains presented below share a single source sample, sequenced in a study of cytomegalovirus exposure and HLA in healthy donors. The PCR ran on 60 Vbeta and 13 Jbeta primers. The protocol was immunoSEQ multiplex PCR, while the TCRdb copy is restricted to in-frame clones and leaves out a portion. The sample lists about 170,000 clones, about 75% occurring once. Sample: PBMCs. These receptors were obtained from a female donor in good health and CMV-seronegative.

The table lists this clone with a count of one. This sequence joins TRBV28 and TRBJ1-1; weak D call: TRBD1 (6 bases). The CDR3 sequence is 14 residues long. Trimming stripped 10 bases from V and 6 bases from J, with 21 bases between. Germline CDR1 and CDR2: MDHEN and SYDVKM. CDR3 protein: CAIRTVTEGAEAFF. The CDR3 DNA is TGTGCCATCAGGACAGTCACAGAAGGGGCTGAAGCTTTCTTT.

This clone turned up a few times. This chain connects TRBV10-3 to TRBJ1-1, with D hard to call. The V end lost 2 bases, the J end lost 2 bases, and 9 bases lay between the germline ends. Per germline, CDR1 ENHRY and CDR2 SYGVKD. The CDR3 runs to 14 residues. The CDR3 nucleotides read TGTGCCATCAGTGAGACAGAGTCCAACACTGAAGCTTTCTTT. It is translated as CAISETESNTEAFF.

CDR3 coding DNA: TGCGCCAGCAGCCACGGACTAGCCTACGAGCAGTACTTC. This sequence encodes CASSHGLAYEQYF. The chain links TRBV4-1 to TRBJ2-7, with 7 positions matching TRBD2. The CDR3 sequence is 13 residues long. V dropped 3 bases and J dropped 2; count of bases not matched to a gene: 1. Germline V gene data show CDR1 as MGHRA and CDR2 as YSYEKL.

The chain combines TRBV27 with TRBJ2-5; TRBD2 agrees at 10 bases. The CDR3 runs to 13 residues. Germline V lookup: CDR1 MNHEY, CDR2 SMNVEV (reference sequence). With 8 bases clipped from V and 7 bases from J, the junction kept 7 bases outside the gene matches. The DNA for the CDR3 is TGTGCCAGCTCTAGCGGGGGAGTGGGGACCCAGTACTTC. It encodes CASSSGGVGTQYF.

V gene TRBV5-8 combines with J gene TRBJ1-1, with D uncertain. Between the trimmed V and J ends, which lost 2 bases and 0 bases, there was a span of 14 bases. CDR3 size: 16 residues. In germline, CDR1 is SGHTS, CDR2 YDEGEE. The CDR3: CASSLLGTFMNTEAFF. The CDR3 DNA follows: TGTGCCAGCAGCTTACTTGGTACCTTCATGAACACTGAAGCTTTCTTT.